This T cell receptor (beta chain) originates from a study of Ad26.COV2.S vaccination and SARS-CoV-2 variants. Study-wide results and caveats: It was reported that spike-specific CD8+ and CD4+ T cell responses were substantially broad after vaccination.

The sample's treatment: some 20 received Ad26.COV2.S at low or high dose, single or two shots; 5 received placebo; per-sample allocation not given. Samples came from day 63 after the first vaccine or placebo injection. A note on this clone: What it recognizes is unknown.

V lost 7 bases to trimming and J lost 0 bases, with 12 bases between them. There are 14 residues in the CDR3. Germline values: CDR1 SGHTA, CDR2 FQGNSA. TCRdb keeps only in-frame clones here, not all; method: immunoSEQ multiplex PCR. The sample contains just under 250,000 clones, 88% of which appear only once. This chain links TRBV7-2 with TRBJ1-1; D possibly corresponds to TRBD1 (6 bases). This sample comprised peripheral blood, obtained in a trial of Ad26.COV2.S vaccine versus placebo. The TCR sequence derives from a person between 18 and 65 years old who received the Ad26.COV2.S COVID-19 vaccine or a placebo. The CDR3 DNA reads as TGTGCCAGCACCTTGGGACAAATGAACACTGAAGCTTTCTTT. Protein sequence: CASTLGQMNTEAFF.